This is a list of T cell receptor beta chains from one sample in a study of blood T cell repertoires in COVID-19. Measured with immunoSEQ multiplex PCR; TCRdb has only the in-frame clones, and not every one. The sample yields roughly 140,000 clones, 75% to 85% seen once. The sample comprised peripheral blood. The receptor set was obtained from a human donor with acute or convalescent COVID-19. The donor label of this sample is uncertain. The conserved cysteine and the conserved F or W are not part of the CDR3 here. D genes are given only for firm matches.

NA	TRBV6-5	ATPRMPTGGYGYT
TRBD1	TRBV6-5	ASSLGQGEAF
TRBD1	TRBV15	ATSLTGAKAGNTIY
NA	TRBV4-1	ASSQDDRSHQPQH
TRBD1	TRBV12-3/TRBV12-4	ASSGTGVGGYT
TRBD1	TRBV9	ASSLSTGSYEQY
TRBD1	TRBV3-1/TRBV3-2	ASSQDGQVDQPQH
NA	TRBV18	ASSPSLTDTQY
NA	TRBV14	ASSQERGSRSPLH
NA	TRBV5-1	ASSLTGLSGNTIY
TRBD1	TRBV5-4	ASSPRQGIGGYT
NA	TRBV5-1	ASSYAHRANEKLF